In this sample, the clone carrying this T cell receptor (beta chain) turned up once. The target antigen is unknown. The entry originates in a study of cytomegalovirus exposure and HLA in healthy donors. General study findings and limits: A highly shared variant cluster was judged a likely technical artifact. The productive fraction for most TCR beta V segments was about 87% or about 30% in an earlier analysis.

Germline V gives CDR1 SGHDN, CDR2 FVKESK. The CDR3 extends over 16 amino acids. V gave up 1 base and J gave up 1 base, with 14 bases separating them. The PCR ran on 60 Vbeta and 13 Jbeta primers. The table came from immunoSEQ multiplex PCR; TCRdb's copy has only in-frame clones and leaves some out. The repertoire holds about 89,000 clones, around 64% seen once, with approximately 2.2% in the top ten. Samples came from healthy bone marrow donors. This receptor was obtained from a human donor in good health. The chain couples TRBV14 to TRBJ2-7; no clear D gene. The material sequenced was PBMCs. CDR3 sequence (DNA): TGTGCCAGCAGCCAAGCCCCAGCAGACTTGTCCTACGAGCAGTACTTC. This encodes CASSQAPADLSYEQYF.